This T cell receptor beta chain was recorded in a study of control samples from healthy donors and cancer patients. TCRdb's copy holds only in-frame clones and misses some; the assay was immunoSEQ multiplex PCR. This table holds hundreds of thousands of clones, around 90% found once. Germline V CDR1 and CDR2: KGHSH, LQKENI. CDR3 length: 14 residues. Trimming took 6 bases from V and 4 from J, leaving 13 bases between them. The gene calls are TRBV18 and TRBJ1-5; D is possibly TRBD1 (5 bases). Sequenced: PBMCs. The receptor was isolated from a man aged 35-49 years with head and neck cancer. CDR3 sequence (DNA): TGTGCCAGCTCCTGGGCAGGGAATAATCAGCCCCAGCATTTT. It is translated as CASSWAGNNQPQHF. Full variable domain (rest looked up from reference TRBV18 and TRBJ1-5): NAGVMQNPRHLVRRRGQEARLRCSPMKGHSHVYWYRQLPEEGLKFMVYLQKENIIDESGMPKERFSAEFPKEGPSILRIQQVVRGDSAAYFCASSWAGNNQPQHFGDGTRLSIL.